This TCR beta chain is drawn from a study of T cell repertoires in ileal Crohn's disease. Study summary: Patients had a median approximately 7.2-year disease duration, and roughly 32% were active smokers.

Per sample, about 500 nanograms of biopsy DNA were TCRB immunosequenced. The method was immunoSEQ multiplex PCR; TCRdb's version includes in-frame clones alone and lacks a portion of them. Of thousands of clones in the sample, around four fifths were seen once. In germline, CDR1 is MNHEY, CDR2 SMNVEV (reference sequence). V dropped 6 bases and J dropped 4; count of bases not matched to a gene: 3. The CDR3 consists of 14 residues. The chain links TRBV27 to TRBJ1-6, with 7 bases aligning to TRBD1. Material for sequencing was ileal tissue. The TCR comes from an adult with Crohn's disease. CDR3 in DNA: TGTGCCAGCAGAAGGACAGGATATAATTCACCCCTCCACTTT. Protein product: CASRRTGYNSPLHF.